This T cell receptor beta chain was obtained from a study of regulatory T cells in long-lasting Graves disease. For the study at large: Patients with new Graves' disease had used antithyroid drugs below 3 months.

Documented time point: newly diagnosed GD, antithyroid drugs for less than 3 months. The TCR library was prepared using RNA isolated from PBMCs. In each case, Graves' disease was diagnosed per American Thyroid Association guidelines. In this cohort, patients came from an endocrinology department located in Xi'an, China. According to the study, TCR beta libraries were built with iRepertoire HTBI primers and CDR3-region Arm-PCR. One entry per CDR3 protein, called by TCRdb with MiXCR from the multiplex PCR reads. The repertoire consists of 440,000 or so distinct CDR3 sequences, with under 15% occurring once and the leading ten covering approximately 15%. In addition, the sample was reused for a study of T cells in Graves' hyperthyroidism and ophthalmopathy. This second study notes: Hyperthyroidism in the patients, aged 18 to 65, was newly diagnosed and under 2 months in duration.

Sequenced material: peripheral blood mononuclear cells (PBMCs), taken at new diagnosis, from a patient treated with antithyroid drugs. The receptor's source is a woman in her 30s with Graves disease.

The CDR3 protein is CASRRGGGLSGNTIYF. In DNA, the CDR3 is TGTGCCAGCAGGCGGGGGGGGGGCCTCTCTGGAAACACCATATATTTT. V is TRBV6-1 and J is TRBJ1-3, with a weak D call TRBD1 (6 bases). This CDR3 spans 16 amino acids. Trimming shortened V by 6 bases and J by 0 bases, and 15 bases separated the two germline ends. Germline lookup yields CDR1 MNHNS and CDR2 SASEGT.